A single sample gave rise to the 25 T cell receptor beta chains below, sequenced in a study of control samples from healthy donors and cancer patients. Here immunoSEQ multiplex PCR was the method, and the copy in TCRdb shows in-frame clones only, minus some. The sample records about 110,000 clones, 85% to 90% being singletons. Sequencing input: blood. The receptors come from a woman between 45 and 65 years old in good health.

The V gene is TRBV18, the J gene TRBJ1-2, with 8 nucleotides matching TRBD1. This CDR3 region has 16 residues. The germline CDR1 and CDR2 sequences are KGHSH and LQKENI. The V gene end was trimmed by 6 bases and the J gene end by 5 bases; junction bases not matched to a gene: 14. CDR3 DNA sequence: TGTGCCAGCTCCTTTTTCCAGGACAGGGAACGTTATGGCTACACCTTC. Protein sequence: CASSFFQDRERYGYTF. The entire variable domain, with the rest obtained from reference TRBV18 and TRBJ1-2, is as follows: NAGVMQNPRHLVRRRGQEARLRCSPMKGHSHVYWYRQLPEEGLKFMVYLQKENIIDESGMPKERFSAEFPKEGPSILRIQQVVRGDSAAYFCASSFFQDRERYGYTFGSGTRLTVV.

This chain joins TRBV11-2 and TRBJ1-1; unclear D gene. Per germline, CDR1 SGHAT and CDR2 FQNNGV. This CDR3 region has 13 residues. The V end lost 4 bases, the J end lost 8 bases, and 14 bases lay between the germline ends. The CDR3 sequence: CASSSFGPTEAFF. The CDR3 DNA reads TGTGCCAGCAGCTCGTTCGGCCCCACAGAAGCTTTCTTT.

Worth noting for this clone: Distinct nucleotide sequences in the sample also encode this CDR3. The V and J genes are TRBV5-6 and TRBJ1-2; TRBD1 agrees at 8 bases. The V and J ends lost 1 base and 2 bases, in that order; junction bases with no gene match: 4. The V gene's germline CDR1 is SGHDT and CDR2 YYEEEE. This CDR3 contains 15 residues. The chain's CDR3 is CASSLQGQDNYGYTF. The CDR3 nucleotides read TGTGCCAGCAGCTTGCAGGGACAGGACAACTATGGCTACACCTTC.

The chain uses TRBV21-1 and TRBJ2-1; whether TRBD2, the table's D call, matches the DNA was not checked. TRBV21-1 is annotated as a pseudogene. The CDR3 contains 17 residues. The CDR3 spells CASSKKGTSGSGDEQFF. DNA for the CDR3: TGTGCCAGCAGCAAAAAAGGGACTAGCGGGAGTGGCGATGAGCAGTTCTTC.

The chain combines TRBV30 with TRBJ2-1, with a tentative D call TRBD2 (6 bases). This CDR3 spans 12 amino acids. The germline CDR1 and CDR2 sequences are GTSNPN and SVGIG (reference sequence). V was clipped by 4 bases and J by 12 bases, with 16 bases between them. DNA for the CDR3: TGTGCCTGGACCGACGGGGCGGGACGGCAGTTCTTC. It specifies CAWTDGAGRQFF.

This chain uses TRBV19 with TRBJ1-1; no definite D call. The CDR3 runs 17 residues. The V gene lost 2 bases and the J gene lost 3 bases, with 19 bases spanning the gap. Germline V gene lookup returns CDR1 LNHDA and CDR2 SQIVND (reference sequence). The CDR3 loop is CASSILSRLGYYTEAFF. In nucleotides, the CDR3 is TGTGCCAGTAGTATATTAAGCCGGTTGGGGTATTACACTGAAGCTTTCTTT.

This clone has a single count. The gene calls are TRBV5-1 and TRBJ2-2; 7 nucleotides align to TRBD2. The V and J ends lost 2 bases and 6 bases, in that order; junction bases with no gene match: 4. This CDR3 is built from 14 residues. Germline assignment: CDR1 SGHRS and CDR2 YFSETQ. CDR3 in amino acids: CASSLGAGPGELFF. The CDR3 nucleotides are TGCGCCAGCAGCTTAGGAGCGGGACCCGGGGAGCTGTTTTTT.

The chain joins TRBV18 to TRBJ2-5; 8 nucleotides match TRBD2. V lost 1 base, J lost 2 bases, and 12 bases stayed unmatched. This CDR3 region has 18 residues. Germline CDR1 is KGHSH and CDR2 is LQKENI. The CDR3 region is CASSPRRGGGTHQETQYF. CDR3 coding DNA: TGTGCCAGCTCACCACGAAGGGGCGGGGGGACACATCAAGAGACCCAGTACTTC.

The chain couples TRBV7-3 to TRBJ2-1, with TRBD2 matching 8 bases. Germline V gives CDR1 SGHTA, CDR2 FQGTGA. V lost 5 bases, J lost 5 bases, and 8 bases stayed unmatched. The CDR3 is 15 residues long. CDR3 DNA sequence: TGTGCCAGCAGCCCGACGGGAGGGCCAAACAATGAGCAGTTCTTC. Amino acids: CASSPTGGPNNEQFF.

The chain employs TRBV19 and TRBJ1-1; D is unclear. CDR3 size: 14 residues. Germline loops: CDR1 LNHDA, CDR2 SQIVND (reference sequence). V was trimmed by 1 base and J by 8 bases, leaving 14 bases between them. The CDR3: CASSIAGVPVEAFF. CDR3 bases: TGTGCCAGTAGTATAGCCGGGGTCCCCGTCGAAGCTTTCTTT.

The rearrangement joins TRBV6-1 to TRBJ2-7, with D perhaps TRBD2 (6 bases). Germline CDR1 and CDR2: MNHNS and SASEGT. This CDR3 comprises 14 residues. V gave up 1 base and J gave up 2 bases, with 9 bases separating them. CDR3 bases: TGTGCCAGCAGTGAAGTGCGGGGTGCCTACGAGCAGTACGTC. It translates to CASSEVRGAYEQYV.

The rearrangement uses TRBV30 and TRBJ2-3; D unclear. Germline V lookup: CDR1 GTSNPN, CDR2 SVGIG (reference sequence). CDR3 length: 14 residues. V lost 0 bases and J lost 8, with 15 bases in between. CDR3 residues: CAWSVRLEGRTQYF. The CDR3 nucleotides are TGTGCCTGGAGTGTACGTTTAGAAGGGCGTACGCAGTATTTT.

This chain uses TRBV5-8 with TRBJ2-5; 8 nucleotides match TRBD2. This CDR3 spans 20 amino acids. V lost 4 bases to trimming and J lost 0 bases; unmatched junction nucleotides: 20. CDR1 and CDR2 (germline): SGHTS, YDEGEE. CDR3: CASSVVQDPQAGEDQETQYF. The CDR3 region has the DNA TGTGCCAGCAGCGTAGTTCAGGATCCTCAAGCGGGGGAGGACCAAGAGACCCAGTACTTC.

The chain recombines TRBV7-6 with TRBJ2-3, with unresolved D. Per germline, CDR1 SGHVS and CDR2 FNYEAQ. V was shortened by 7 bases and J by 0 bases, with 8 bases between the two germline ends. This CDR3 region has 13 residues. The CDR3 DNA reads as TGTGCCAGCATATCCGCTAGCACAGATACGCAGTATTTT. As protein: CASISASTDTQYF.

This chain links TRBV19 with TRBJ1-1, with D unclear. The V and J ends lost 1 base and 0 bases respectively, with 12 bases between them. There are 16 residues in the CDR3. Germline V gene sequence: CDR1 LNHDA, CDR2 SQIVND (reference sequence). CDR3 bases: TGTGCCAGTAGTATAGGAGGGAGGAACCTGAACACTGAAGCTTTCTTT. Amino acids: CASSIGGRNLNTEAFF.

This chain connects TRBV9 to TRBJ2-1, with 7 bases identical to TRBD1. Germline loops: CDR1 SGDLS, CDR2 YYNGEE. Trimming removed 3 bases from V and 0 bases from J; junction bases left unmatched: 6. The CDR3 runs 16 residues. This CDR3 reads CASSGQGSSSYNEQFF. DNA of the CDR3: TGTGCCAGCAGCGGACAGGGATCTAGCTCCTACAATGAGCAGTTCTTC. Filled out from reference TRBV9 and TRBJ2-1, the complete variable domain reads DSGVTQTPKHLITATGQRVTLRCSPRSGDLSVYWYQQSLDQGLQFLIQYYNGEERAKGNILERFSAQQFPDLHSELNLSSLELGDSALYFCASSGQGSSSYNEQFFGPGTRLTVL.

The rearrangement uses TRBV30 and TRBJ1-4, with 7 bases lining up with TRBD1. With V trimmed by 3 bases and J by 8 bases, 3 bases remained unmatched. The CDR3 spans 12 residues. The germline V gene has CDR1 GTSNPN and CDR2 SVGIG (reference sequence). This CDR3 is CAWRGRGEKLFF. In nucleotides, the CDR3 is TGTGCCTGGAGGGGCAGGGGGGAAAAACTGTTTTTT.

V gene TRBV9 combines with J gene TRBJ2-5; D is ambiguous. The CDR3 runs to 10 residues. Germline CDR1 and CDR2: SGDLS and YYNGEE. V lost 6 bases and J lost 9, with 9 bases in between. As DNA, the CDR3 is TGTGCCAGCACCCCCAAAGCCCAGTACTTC. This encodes CASTPKAQYF.

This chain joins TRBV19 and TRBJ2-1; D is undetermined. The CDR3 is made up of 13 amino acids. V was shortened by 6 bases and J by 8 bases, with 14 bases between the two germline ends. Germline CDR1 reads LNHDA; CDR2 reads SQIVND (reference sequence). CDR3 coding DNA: TGTGCCAGTAGATCCACTTTTGATGATGAGCAGTTCTTC. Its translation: CASRSTFDDEQFF.

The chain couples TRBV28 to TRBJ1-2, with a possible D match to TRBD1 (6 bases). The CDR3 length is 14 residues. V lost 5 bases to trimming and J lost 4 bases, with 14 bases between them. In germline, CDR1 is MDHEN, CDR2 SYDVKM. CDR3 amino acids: CASSPDSSAYGYTF. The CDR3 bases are TGTGCCAGCAGTCCGGACAGTTCCGCCTATGGCTACACCTTC.

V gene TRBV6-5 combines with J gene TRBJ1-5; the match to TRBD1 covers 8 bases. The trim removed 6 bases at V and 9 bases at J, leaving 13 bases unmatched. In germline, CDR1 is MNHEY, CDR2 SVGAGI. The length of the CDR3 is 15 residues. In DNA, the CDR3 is TGTGCCAGCAGCCTTACTCCTTCAGGGGGCGCGCCCCAGCATTTT. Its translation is CASSLTPSGGAPQHF.

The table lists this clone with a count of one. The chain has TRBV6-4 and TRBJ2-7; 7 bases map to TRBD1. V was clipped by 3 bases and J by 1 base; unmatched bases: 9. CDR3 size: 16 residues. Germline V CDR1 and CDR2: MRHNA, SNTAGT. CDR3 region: CASSDSRPGGSYEQYV. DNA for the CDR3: TGTGCCAGCAGTGATTCGAGGCCAGGGGGTTCCTACGAGCAGTACGTC.

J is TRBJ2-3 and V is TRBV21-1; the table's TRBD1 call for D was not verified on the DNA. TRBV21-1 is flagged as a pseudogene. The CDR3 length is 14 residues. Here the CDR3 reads CASTRTGRTDTQYF. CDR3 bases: TGTGCCAGCACCCGGACAGGCCGCACAGATACGCAGTATTTT.

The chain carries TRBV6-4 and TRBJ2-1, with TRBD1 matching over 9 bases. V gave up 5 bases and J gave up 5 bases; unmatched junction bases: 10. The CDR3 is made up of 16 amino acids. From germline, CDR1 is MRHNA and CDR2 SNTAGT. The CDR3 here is CASSSQPGQGHNEQFF. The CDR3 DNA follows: TGTGCCAGCAGTAGCCAACCGGGACAGGGACACAATGAGCAGTTCTTC.

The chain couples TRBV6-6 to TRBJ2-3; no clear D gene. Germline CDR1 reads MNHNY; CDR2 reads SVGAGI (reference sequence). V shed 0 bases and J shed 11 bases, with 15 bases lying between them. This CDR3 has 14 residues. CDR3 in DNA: TGTGCCAGCAGTTACTCGATGTCTAAGCTGGGGCAGTATTTT. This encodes CASSYSMSKLGQYF.